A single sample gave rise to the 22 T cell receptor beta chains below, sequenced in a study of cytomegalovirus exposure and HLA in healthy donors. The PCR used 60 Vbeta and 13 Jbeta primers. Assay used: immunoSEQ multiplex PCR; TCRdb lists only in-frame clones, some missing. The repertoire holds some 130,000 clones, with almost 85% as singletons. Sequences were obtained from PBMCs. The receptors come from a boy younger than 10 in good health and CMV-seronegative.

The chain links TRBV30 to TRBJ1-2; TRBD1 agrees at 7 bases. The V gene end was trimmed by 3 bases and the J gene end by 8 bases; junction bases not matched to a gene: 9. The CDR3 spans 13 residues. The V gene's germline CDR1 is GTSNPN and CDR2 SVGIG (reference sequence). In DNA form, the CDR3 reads TGTGCCTGGAGACTGACAGGGAGAGAGGGCTACACCTTC. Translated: CAWRLTGREGYTF.

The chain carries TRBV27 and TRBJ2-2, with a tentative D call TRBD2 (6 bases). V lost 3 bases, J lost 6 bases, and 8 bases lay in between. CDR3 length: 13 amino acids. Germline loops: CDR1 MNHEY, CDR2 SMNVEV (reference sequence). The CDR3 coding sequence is TGTGCCAGCAGTTTGGAGGGACCCGGGGAGCTGTTTTTT. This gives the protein CASSLEGPGELFF.

The DNA of the CDR3 is TGTGCCGGTAGCGGGAGTTCCTACAATGAGCAGTTCTTC. Translating gives CAGSGSSYNEQFF. The genes are TRBV6-1 and TRBJ2-1, with 9 bases matching TRBD2. The CDR3 length is 13 residues. Germline CDR1 and CDR2: MNHNS and SASEGT. The J segment lost 1 base and the V segment lost 11 bases, leaving 3 bases of the junction unmatched.

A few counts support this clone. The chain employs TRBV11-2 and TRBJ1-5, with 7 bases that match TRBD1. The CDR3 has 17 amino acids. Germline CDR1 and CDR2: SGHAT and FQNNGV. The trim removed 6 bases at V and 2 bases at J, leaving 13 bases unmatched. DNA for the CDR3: TGTGCCAGCAGACAGAAGGGGGCCTCAGTCGGCAATCAGCCCCAGCATTTT. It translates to CASRQKGASVGNQPQHF. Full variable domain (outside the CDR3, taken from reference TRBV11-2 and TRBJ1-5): EAGVAQSPRYKIIEKRQSVAFWCNPISGHATLYWYQQILGQGPKLLIQFQNNGVVDDSQLPKDRFSAERLKGVDSTLKIQPAKLEDSAVYLCASRQKGASVGNQPQHFGDGTRLSIL.

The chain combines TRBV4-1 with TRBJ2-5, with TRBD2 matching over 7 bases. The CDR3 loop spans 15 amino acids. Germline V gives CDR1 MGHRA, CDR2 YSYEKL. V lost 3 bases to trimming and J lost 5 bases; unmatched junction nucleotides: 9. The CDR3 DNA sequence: TGCGCCAGCAGCCACGAGGGACGGGGGGTGGAGACCCAGTACTTC. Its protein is CASSHEGRGVETQYF.

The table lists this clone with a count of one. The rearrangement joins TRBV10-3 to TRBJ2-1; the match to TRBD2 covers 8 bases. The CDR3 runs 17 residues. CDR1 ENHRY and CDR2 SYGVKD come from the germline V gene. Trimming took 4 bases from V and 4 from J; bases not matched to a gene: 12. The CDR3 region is CAISASRSGTYYNEQFF. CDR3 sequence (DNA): TGTGCCATCAGTGCCTCCCGTAGCGGGACTTATTACAATGAGCAGTTCTTC.

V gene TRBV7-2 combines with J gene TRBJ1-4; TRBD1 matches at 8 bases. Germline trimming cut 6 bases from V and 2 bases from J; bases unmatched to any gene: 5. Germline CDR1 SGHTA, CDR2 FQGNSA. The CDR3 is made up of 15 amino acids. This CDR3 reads CASSFDRGTNEKLFF. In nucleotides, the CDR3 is TGTGCCAGCAGTTTCGACAGGGGCACTAATGAAAAACTGTTTTTT.

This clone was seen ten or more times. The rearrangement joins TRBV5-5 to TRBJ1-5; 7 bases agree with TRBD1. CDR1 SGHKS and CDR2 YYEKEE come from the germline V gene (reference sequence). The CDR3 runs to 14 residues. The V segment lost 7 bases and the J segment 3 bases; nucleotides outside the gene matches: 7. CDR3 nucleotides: TGTGCCAGCCGATCAGGGGGGTTCAATCAGCCCCAGCATTTT. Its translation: CASRSGGFNQPQHF.

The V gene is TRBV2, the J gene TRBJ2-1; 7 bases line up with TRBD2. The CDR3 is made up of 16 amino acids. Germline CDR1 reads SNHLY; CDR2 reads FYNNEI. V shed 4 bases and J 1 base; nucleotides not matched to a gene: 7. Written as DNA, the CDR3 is TGTGCCAGCAGTGGTATCGGCGGGAGATCCTACAATGAGCAGTTCTTC. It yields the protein CASSGIGGRSYNEQFF.

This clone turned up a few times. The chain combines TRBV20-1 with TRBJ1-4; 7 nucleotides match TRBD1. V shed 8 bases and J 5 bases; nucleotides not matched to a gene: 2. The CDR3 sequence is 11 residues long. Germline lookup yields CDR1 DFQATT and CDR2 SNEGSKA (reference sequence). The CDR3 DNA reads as TGCAGTAGGGACAGCAATGAAAAACTGTTTTTT. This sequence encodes CSRDSNEKLFF.

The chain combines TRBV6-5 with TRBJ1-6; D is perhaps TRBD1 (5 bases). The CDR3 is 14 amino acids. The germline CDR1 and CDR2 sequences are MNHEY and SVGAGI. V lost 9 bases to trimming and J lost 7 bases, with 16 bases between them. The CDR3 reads CASNIGGGNSPLHF. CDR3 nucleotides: TGTGCCAGTAACATAGGCGGGGGGAATTCACCCCTCCACTTT.

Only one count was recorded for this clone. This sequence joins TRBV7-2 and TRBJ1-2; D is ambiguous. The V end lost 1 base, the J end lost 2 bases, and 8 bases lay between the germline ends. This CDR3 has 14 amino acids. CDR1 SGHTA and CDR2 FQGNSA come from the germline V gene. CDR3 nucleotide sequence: TGTGCCAGCAGCTTAGAGCGCGGGAACTATGGCTACACCTTC. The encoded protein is CASSLERGNYGYTF.

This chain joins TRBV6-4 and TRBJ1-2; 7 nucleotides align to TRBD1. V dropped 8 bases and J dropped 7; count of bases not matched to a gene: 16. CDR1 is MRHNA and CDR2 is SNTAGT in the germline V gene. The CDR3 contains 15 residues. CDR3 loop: CASSETGTATRGYTF. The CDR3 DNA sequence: TGTGCCAGCTCCGAAACGGGGACAGCAACTCGTGGCTACACCTTC.

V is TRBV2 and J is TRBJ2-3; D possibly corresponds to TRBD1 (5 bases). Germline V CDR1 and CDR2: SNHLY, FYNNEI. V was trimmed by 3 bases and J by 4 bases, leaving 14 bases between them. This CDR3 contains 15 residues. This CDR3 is CASSEWTHLSDTQYF. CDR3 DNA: TGTGCCAGCAGTGAGTGGACACACCTATCAGATACGCAGTATTTT. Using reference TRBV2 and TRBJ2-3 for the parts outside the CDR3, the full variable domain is EPEVTQTPSHQVTQMGQEVILRCVPISNHLYFYWYRQILGQKVEFLVSFYNNEISEKSEIFDDQFSVERPDGSNFTLKIRSTKLEDSAMYFCASSEWTHLSDTQYFGPGTRLTVL.

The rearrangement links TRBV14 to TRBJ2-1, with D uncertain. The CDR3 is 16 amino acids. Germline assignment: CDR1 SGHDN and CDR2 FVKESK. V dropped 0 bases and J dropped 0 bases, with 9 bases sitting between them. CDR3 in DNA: TGTGCCAGCAGCCAAGATGAGTTAAACTCCTACAATGAGCAGTTCTTC. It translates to CASSQDELNSYNEQFF.

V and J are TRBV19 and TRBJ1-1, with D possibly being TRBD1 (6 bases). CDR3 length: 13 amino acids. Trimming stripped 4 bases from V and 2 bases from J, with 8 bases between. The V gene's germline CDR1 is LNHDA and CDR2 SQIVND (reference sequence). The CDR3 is CASSRTVNTEAFF. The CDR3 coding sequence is TGTGCCAGTAGTAGGACAGTCAACACTGAAGCTTTCTTT.

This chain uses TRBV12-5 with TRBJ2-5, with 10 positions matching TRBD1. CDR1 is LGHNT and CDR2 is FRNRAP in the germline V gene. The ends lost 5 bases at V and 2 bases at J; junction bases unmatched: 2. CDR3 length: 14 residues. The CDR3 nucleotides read TGTGCTAGTGGTCAGGGACAGGGGCAAGAGACCCAGTACTTC. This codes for CASGQGQGQETQYF.

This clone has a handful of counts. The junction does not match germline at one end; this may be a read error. DNA for the CDR3: TGTTCCAGCAGCTTATGGTTCGGAAAACTGTTTTTT. It is translated as CSSSLWFGKLFF. The chain carries TRBV7-9 and TRBJ1-4; D is unresolved. This CDR3 has 12 amino acids. Germline lookup yields CDR1 SEHNR and CDR2 FQNEAQ (reference sequence).

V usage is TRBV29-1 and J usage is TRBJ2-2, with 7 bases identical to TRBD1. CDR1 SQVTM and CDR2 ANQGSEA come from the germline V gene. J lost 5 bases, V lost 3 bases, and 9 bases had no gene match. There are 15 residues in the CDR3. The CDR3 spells CSVEVGRGITGELFF. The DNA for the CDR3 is TGCAGCGTTGAGGTTGGCAGGGGGATAACCGGGGAGCTGTTTTTT.

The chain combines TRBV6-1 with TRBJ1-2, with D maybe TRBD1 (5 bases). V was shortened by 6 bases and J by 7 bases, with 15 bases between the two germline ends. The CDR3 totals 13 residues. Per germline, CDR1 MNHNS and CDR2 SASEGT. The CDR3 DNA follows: TGTGCCAGCAGCCTCCCTGGGGCGATTGGCTACACCTTC. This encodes CASSLPGAIGYTF.

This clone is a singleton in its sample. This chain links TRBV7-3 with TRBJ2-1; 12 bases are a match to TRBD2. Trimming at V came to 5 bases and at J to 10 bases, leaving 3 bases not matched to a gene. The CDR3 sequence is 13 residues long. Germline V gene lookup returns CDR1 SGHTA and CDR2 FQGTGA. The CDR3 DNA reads TGTGCCAGCAGCCGGACTAGCGGGATCGAGCAGTTCTTC. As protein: CASSRTSGIEQFF.

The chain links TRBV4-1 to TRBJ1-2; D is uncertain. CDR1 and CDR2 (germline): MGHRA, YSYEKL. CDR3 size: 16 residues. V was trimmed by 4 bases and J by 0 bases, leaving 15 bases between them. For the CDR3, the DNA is TGCGCCAGCAGCCCGAATGTAGCTAGCACTAACTATGGCTACACCTTC. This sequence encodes CASSPNVASTNYGYTF.